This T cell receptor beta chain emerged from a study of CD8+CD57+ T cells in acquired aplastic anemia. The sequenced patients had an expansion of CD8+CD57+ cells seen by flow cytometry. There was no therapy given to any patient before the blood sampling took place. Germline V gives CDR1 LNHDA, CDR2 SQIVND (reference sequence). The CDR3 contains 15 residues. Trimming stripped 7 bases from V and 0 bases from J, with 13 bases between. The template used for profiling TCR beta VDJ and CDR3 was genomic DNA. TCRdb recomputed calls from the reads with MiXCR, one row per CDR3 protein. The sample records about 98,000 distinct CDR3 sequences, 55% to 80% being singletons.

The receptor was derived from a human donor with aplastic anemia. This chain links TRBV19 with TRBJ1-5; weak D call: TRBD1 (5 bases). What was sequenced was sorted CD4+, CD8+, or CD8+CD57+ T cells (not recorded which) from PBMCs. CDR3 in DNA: TGTGCCAGTATGGCCCCGGGGGATAGCAATCAGCCCCAGCATTTT. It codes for CASMAPGDSNQPQHF.